This TCR beta chain stems from a study of shared clonotypes between healthy human individuals. Worth noting for this clone: Antigen specificity is unknown.

Study results and caveats: Researchers sampled only blood; tissue repertoires likely differ.

V shed 5 bases, J shed 0 bases, and the junction held 6 bases outside the gene matches. CDR3 size: 15 residues. In germline, CDR1 is SGHTS, CDR2 YDEGEE. Several immunoSEQ plates held equal portions of the genomic DNA taken from each subset. This table comes from immunoSEQ multiplex PCR, and its TCRdb copy is limited to in-frame clones, with some not included. This sample has 400,000 to 500,000 clones, with over 65% found just once. The donors, healthy adults who were HIV-negative, had experienced no recent acute infections or vaccinations. Samples left unsorted employed tens of millions of PBMCs for genomic DNA.

The sequenced sample consisted of PBMCs. This receptor was taken from a woman between 35 and 50 years old in good health. Some clones in this sample may be carry-over from other donors' samples. The chain joins TRBV5-8 to TRBJ1-2; 8 bases agree with TRBD1. The CDR3 DNA reads as TGTGCCAGCAGGGACAGGGTAAGGGCTAACTATGGCTACACCTTC. Translating it yields CASRDRVRANYGYTF.